This paragraph reports one T cell receptor beta chain. Using immunoSEQ multiplex PCR, the repertoire was profiled, and TCRdb retains in-frame clones only, with some absent. The table lists some 2,500,000 clones, 80% to 95% of them singletons, with 0.36% in the top ten. CDR1 is MNHEY, CDR2 SVGAGI, per germline. Trimming pared 6 bases from V and 3 bases from J, leaving 12 bases between. This CDR3 comprises 13 residues. The data were taken from a study of shared clonotypes between healthy human individuals. The TCR was taken from a man younger than 30 in good health. Some clones in this sample may be carry-over from other donors' samples. The rearrangement uses TRBV6-5 and TRBJ2-7; D perhaps matches TRBD1 (5 bases). Sequenced sample: naive CD4+ T cells from PBMCs. Subset here: CD45RA+ positively selected. The CDR3 DNA is TGTGCCAGCAGCCCCAGGGAAAACTACGAGCAGTACTTC. This gives the protein CASSPRENYEQYF.